The rows below give T cell receptor beta chains drawn from one sample of a study of T cells in Graves' hyperthyroidism and ophthalmopathy. MiXCR, run by TCRdb on the multiplex PCR reads, gives a single entry per CDR3 protein. The sample includes more than 600,000 distinct CDR3 sequences, about 15% of them seen just once. Sequenced: blood. These receptors all come from a man between 18 and 35 years old with Graves' hyperthyroidism. CDR3s include the opening cysteine and the closing phenylalanine or tryptophan. The D gene is left open where the match is weak. The size field is filled for only some rows; it gives once, few, many or a size class.

TRBJ2-1,TRBV3-1,few,14,.,TGTGCCAGCAGCCAAGGAGGAGGGGCTGGGGGGCAGTTCTTC,CASSQGGGAGGQFF
TRBJ2-4,TRBV3-1,.,14,.,TGTGCCAGCAGCCAAGATCAGGTCGGAGCGGGTCAGTACTTC,CASSQDQVGAGQYF
TRBJ2-3,TRBV20-1,many,15,.,TGCAGTGCTAGCCCTCTAGCCCCCACTTGGGATACGCAGTATTTT,CSASPLAPTWDTQYF
TRBJ1-6,TRBV7-8,.,17,TRBD1,TGTGCCAGCAGCTTAGCGGACAGGGGGCGGCGAAATTCACCCCTCCACTTT,CASSLADRGRRNSPLHF
TRBJ2-2,TRBV29-1,.,13,TRBD1,TGCAGCGTTGGTCGACAGGGGTCCGGGGAGCTGTTTTTT,CSVGRQGSGELFF
TRBJ2-4,TRBV30,.,14,.,TGTGCCTGGAAAGAAAAGGCAGTTCTGAACATTCAGTACTTC,CAWKEKAVLNIQYF
TRBJ2-5,TRBV7-8,many,16,TRBD1,TGTGCCAGCAGCCCCCCTTCGACAGGGGATGAAGAGACCCAGTACTTC,CASSPPSTGDEETQYF
TRBJ1-1,TRBV30,many,12,.,TGTGCCGTACGAGGCCCAAACACTGAAGCTTTCTTT,CAVRGPNTEAFF
TRBJ1-1,TRBV20-1,many,14,TRBD1,TGCAGTGCTAGGGGGGACAGGGGGAACACTGAAGCTTTCTTT,CSARGDRGNTEAFF
TRBJ2-7,TRBV28,few,15,.,TGTGCCAGCAGTTTACAGGGCCAGGGGTTCTACGAGCAGTACTTC,CASSLQGQGFYEQYF
TRBJ2-1,TRBV24-1,.,16,.,TGTGCCACCAGTGCCATCGGGGGCGTAGGGGGCAATGAGCAGTTCTTC,CATSAIGGVGGNEQFF
TRBJ1-5,TRBV6-1,many,15,.,TGTGCCAGCCTCATGGGTGGGGGGGACGGTCAGCCCCAGCATTTT,CASLMGGGDGQPQHF
TRBJ1-6,TRBV10-3,many,13,.,TGTGCCATCTCTGGGGTCGGGACTTCACCCCTCCACTTT,CAISGVGTSPLHF
TRBJ2-3,TRBV28,many,14,.,TGTGCCAGCAGCCGAGGCGGGGTGCAAGATACGCAGTATTTT,CASSRGGVQDTQYF
TRBJ1-6,TRBV10-2,few,16,TRBD1,TGCGCCAGCAGCGCCTCGGGACAGGGGGCGAATTCACCCCTCCACTTT,CASSASGQGANSPLHF
TRBJ2-2,TRBV6-6,.,17,.,TGTGCCAGCAGTTACTCGAGTCCGGGGGCGAACACCGGGGAGCTGTTTTTT,CASSYSSPGANTGELFF
TRBJ2-7,TRBV20-1,many,12,.,TGCAGTGCAGGGAGGGACAGCTACGAGCAGTACTTC,CSAGRDSYEQYF
TRBJ1-2,TRBV2,many,13,.,TGTGCCAGCAGGGCGGACGTAGGTTATGGCTACACCTTC,CASRADVGYGYTF
TRBJ2-1,TRBV20-1,many,10,.,TGCAGTGCTGTAGGCTATGAGCAGTTCTTC,CSAVGYEQFF
TRBJ1-6,TRBV7-3,few,14,.,TGTGCCAGCAGCCTACTACCAGGGGTATCACCCCTCCACTTT,CASSLLPGVSPLHF
TRBJ2-1,TRBV11-2,.,18,TRBD2,TGTGCCAGCAGCTTAGGTGTTAGCGGGAGCGGCTCCTACAATGAGCAGTTCTTC,CASSLGVSGSGSYNEQFF
TRBJ2-1,TRBV24-1,many,15,TRBD2,TGTGCCACCAGTGACCCTGCGGGAGCCTACAATGAGCAGTTCTTC,CATSDPAGAYNEQFF
TRBJ2-5,TRBV6-8,few,15,.,TGTGCCAGCAGTTACAGGACGGAGAGGCCAGAGACCCAGTACTTC,CASSYRTERPETQYF
TRBJ1-2,TRBV3-1,many,14,.,TGTGCCAGCAGCCCGGGTGGAACCTTCTATGGCTACACCTTC,CASSPGGTFYGYTF
TRBJ2-7,TRBV28,many,15,TRBD2,TGTGCCAGCAGAAGGACTAGCGGGATTTCTTACGAGCAGTACTTC,CASRRTSGISYEQYF
TRBJ2-3,TRBV7-9,.,15,.,TGTGCCAGCAGTAAGAGTGCTCCTAGCACAGATACGCAGTATTTT,CASSKSAPSTDTQYF